Listed below are T cell receptor beta chains from one sample, sequenced in a study of CD8 T cells in ankylosing spondylitis. TCRdb called the 5' RACE reads again in MiXCR, with one record for every CDR3 protein. The sample shows 250,000 to 300,000 distinct CDR3 sequences, 20% of them seen only once. Sequencing was done on a sample of blood, either unsorted or a sorted T cell fraction (not recorded which). These receptors came from a male donor with ankylosing spondylitis or in good health (not recorded which). Both conserved end residues are part of each CDR3. A D gene is named only where the DNA matches it firmly. Not every row has a clone size; where given, it reads once, few, many or a size class.

D	size	V	J	DNA	CDR3
TRBD2	NA	TRBV3-1	TRBJ2-3	TGTGCCAGCAGCCAAGACCCCAGGACTAGCGGGATGATCCAGTATTTT	CASSQDPRTSGMIQYF
NA	few	TRBV24-1	TRBJ2-6	TGTGCCACTCAAGGGGACTCTGGGGCCAACGTCCTGACTTTC	CATQGDSGANVLTF
NA	NA	TRBV4-2	TRBJ1-4	TGTGCCAGCGGCCGCGGGCAGCTTGAAAAACTGTTTTTT	CASGRGQLEKLFF
NA	many	TRBV20-1	TRBJ2-3	TGCAGTGCTAGAGATCGAAAGAGCAGCACAGATACGCAGTATTTT	CSARDRKSSTDTQYF
TRBD2	NA	TRBV5-1	TRBJ2-3	TGCGCCAGCAGAGGCGGGGGGGTCACAGATACGCAGTATTTT	CASRGGGVTDTQYF
TRBD2	few	TRBV6-1	TRBJ2-1	TGTGCCAGCAGTACCACGGTTTCCGGGACTAGCGTCTTCTTC	CASSTTVSGTSVFF
NA	NA	TRBV5-1	TRBJ2-5	TGCGCCAGCGGTGATTCGCTTGGGTTAGCCAGCCAAGAGACCCAGTACTTC	CASGDSLGLASQETQYF
TRBD1	NA	TRBV11-2	TRBJ2-5	TGTGCCAGCAGCTTCCGGGACAGGGGGGGAGAGACCCAGTACTTC	CASSFRDRGGETQYF
NA	few	TRBV27	TRBJ1-1	TGTGCCAGCAGTTCACCCCTAGGCACTGAAGCTTTCTTT	CASSSPLGTEAFF
TRBD1	few	TRBV12-3/TRBV12-4	TRBJ2-4	TGTGCCAGCAGTCGAGGGACAGGGTTGGACAAAAACATTCAGTACTTC	CASSRGTGLDKNIQYF
TRBD2	many	TRBV5-1	TRBJ2-4	TGCGCCAGCAGCCTAACAGCGGGGGGGGACATTCAGTACTTC	CASSLTAGGDIQYF
NA	many	TRBV15	TRBJ1-4	TGTGCCACCGGACAGAATAATGAAAAACTGTTTTTT	CATGQNNEKLFF
NA	many	TRBV5-1	TRBJ1-1	TGCGCCAGCAGCTTGGGACAGGTCAACACTGAAGCTTTCTTT	CASSLGQVNTEAFF
NA	NA	TRBV6-5	TRBJ2-1	TGTGCCAGCAGTTACCGACAGGCCGATTTCAATGAGCAGTTCTTC	CASSYRQADFNEQFF
NA	NA	TRBV3-1	TRBJ2-5	TGTGCCAGCAGTTTACGTGGACAGACCCAGTACTTC	CASSLRGQTQYF
NA	NA	TRBV12-3/TRBV12-4	TRBJ1-1	TGTGCCAGCAGTTTTACCTCAGGGGCAATTGAAGCTTTCTTT	CASSFTSGAIEAFF
NA	NA	TRBV5-1	TRBJ1-4	TGCGCCAGCAGCTTGGGAACCGGGGGTAATGAAAAACTGTTTTTT	CASSLGTGGNEKLFF
NA	few	TRBV27	TRBJ1-1	TGTGCCAGCAGTTCCAGGATGAACACTGAAGCTTTCTTT	CASSSRMNTEAFF
TRBD1	few	TRBV6-2/TRBV6-3	TRBJ1-3	TGTGCCAGCAGCCGGGACAGACCGCTCTCTGGAAACACCATATATTTT	CASSRDRPLSGNTIYF
NA	few	TRBV7-7	TRBJ2-5	TGTGCTAGCAGCTTAGGCGTCAGGAAGGCGACCCAGTACTTC	CASSLGVRKATQYF
NA	many	TRBV12-3/TRBV12-4	TRBJ1-1	TGTGCCAGCAGGCGGACGGGGAACACTGAAGCTTTCTTT	CASRRTGNTEAFF
NA	NA	TRBV20-1	TRBJ1-3	TGCAGTGCGTCAGGGGCGGCTGGAAACACCATATATTTT	CSASGAAGNTIYF
TRBD2	many	TRBV20-1	TRBJ2-1	TGCAGTGCCTTAAGCGGGACTTTGGCAGGGGAGCAGTTCTTC	CSALSGTLAGEQFF
NA	NA	TRBV19	TRBJ2-1	TGTGCCAGTAGTACGGGGACTTCCTACAATGAGCAGTTCTTC	CASSTGTSYNEQFF
TRBD1	few	TRBV7-2	TRBJ1-4	TGTGCCAGCAGCTCTCGACAGGGGGGGGAAAAACTGTTTTTT	CASSSRQGGEKLFF
NA	few	TRBV20-1	TRBJ1-1	TGCAGTGCTCGCGGAGGAGGAATGAACACTGAAGCTTTCTTT	CSARGGGMNTEAFF
NA	few	TRBV6-5	TRBJ2-3	TGTGCCAGCAGTTACTCGCCCTTGGGGATCACAGATACGCAGTATTTT	CASSYSPLGITDTQYF